This T cell receptor (beta chain) originates from a study of cytomegalovirus exposure and HLA in healthy donors. Method: immunoSEQ multiplex PCR; TCRdb's copy keeps in-frame clones and lacks some. Of 150,000 to 200,000 clones in the sample, around nine tenths were seen once. Germline V gene lookup returns CDR1 SGDLS and CDR2 YYNGEE. J was trimmed by 4 bases and V by 1 base; bases with no gene match: 4. The CDR3 runs 15 residues. Notes on the study in general: Around 160 TCR beta chains were listed as cytomegalovirus-associated.

Concerning this clone itself: The target antigen is unknown.

Sequencing was performed on PBMCs. This TCR was recovered from a man younger than 35 in good health and CMV-seropositive. This chain links TRBV9 with TRBJ2-3; TRBD2 aligns across 9 bases. The CDR3: CASSVSGGGADTQYF. The CDR3 bases are TGTGCCAGCAGCGTAAGTGGCGGGGGGGCAGATACGCAGTATTTT.